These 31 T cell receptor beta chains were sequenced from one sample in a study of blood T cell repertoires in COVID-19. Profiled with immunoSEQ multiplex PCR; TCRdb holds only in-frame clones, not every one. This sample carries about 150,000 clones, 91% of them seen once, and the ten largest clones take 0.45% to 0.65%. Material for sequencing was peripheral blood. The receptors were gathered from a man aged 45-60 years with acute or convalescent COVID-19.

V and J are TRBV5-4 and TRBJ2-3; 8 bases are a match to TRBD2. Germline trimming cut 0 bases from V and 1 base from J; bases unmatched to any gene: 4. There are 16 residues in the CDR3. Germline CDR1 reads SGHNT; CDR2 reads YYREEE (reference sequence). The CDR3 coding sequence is TGTGCCAGCAGCTTGGACACTAGCGGTGGCACAGATACGCAGTATTTT. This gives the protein CASSLDTSGGTDTQYF.

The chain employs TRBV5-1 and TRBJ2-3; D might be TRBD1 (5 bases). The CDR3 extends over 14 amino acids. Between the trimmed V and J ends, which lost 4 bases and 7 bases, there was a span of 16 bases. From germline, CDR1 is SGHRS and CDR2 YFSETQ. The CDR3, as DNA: TGCGCCAGCAGCGACAGACTGGGCCCAAATACGCAGTATTTT. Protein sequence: CASSDRLGPNTQYF.

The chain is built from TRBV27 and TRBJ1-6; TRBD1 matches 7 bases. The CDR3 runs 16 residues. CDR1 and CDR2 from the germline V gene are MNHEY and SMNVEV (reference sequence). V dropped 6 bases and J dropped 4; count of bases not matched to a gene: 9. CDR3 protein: CASRGQVHLYNSPLHF. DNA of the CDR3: TGTGCCAGCAGAGGACAGGTTCATCTTTATAATTCACCCCTCCACTTT.

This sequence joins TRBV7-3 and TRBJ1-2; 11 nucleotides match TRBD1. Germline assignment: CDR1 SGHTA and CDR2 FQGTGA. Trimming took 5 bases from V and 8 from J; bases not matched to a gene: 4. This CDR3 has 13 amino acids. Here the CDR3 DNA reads TGTGCCAGCAGCCCGGGACAGGGGGAAGGCTACACCTTC. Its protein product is CASSPGQGEGYTF. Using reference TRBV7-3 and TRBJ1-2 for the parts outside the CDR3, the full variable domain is GAGVSQTPSNKVTEKGKYVELRCDPISGHTALYWYRQSLGQGPEFLIYFQGTGAADDSGLPNDRFFAVRPEGSVSTLKIQRTERGDSAVYLCASSPGQGEGYTFGSGTRLTVV.

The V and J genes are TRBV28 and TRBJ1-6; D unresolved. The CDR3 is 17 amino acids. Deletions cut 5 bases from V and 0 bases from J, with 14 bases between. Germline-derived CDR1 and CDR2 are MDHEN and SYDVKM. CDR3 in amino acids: CASSIYPGSSYNSPLHF. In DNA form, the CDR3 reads TGTGCCAGCAGTATTTATCCCGGGAGCTCCTATAATTCACCCCTCCACTTT.

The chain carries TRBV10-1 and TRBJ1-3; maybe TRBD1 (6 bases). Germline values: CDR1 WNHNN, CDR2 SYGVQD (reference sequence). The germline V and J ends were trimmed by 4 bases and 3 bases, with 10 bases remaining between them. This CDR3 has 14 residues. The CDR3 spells CASSGQGSGNTIYF. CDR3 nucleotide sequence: TGCGCCAGCAGTGGGCAGGGGAGTGGAAACACCATATATTTT.

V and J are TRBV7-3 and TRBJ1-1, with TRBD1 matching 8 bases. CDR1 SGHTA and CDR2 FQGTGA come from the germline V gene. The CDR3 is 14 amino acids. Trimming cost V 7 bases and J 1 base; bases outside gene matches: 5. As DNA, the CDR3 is TGTGCCAGCAAACTGGACAGGGCGAACACTGAAGCTTTCTTT. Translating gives CASKLDRANTEAFF.

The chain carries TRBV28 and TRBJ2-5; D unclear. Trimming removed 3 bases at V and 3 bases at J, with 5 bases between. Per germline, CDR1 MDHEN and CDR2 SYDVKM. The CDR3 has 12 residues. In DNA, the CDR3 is TGTGCCAGCAGTTTGAGCAAAGAGACCCAGTACTTC. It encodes CASSLSKETQYF.

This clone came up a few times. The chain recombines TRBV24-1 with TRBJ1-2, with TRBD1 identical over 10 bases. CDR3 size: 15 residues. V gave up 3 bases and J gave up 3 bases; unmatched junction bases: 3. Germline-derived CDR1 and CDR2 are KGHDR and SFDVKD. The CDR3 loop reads CATSDPGQGHYGYTF. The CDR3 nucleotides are TGTGCCACCAGTGATCCGGGACAGGGGCACTATGGCTACACCTTC.

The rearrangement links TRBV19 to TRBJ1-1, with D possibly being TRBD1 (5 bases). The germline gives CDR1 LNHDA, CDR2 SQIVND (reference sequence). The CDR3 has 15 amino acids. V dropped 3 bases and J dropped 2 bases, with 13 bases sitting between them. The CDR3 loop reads CASSIPGRTNTEAFF. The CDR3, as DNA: TGTGCCAGTAGTATCCCAGGACGGACAAACACTGAAGCTTTCTTT.

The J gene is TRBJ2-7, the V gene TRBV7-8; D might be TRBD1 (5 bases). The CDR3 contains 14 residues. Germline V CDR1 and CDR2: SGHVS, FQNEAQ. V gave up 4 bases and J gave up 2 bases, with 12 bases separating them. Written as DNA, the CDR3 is TGTGCCAGCAGCTACTCCGACAGACCCTACGAGCAGTACTTC. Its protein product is CASSYSDRPYEQYF.

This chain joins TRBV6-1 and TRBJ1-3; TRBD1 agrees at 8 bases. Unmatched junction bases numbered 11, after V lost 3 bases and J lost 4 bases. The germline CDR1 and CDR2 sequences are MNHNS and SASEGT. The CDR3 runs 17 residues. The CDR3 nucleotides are TGTGCCAGCAGTGAGAAGGCAGGGGGCGCATTGGGAAACACCATATATTTT. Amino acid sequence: CASSEKAGGALGNTIYF.

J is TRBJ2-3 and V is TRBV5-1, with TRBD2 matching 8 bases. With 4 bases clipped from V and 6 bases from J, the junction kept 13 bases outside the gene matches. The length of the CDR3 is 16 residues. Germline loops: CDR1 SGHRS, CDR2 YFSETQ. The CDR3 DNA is TGCGCCAGCAGCATTGGACTAGCTGAGGGTTTGGATACGCAGTATTTT. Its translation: CASSIGLAEGLDTQYF. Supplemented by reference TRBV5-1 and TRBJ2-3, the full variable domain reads KAGVTQTPRYLIKTRGQQVTLSCSPISGHRSVSWYQQTPGQGLQFLFEYFSETQRNKGNFPGRFSGRQFSNSRSEMNVSTLELGDSALYLCASSIGLAEGLDTQYFGPGTRLTVL.

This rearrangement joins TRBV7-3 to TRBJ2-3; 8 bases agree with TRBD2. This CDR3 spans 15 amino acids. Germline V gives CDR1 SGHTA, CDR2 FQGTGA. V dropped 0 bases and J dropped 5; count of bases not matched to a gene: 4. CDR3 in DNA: TGTGCCAGCAGCTTAACCGGGGGGGCCAGAGATACGCAGTATTTT. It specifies CASSLTGGARDTQYF.

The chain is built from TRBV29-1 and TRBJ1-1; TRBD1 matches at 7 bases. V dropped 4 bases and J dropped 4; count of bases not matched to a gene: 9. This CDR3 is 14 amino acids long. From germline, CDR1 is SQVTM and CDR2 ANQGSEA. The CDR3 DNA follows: TGCAGCGTTGGCAGGGGGAGTACGAGCACTGAAGCTTTCTTT. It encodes CSVGRGSTSTEAFF. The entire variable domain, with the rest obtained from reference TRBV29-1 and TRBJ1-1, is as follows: SAVISQKPSRDICQRGTSLTIQCQVDSQVTMMFWYRQQPGQSLTLIATANQGSEATYESGFVIDKFPISRPNLTFSTLTVSNMSPEDSSIYLCSVGRGSTSTEAFFGQGTRLTVV.

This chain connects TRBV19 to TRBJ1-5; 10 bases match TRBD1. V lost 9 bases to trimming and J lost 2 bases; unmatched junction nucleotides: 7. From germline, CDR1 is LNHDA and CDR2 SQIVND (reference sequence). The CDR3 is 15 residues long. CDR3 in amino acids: CASQDRGRGNQPQHF. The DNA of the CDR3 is TGTGCCAGCCAAGACAGGGGGCGAGGCAATCAGCCCCAGCATTTT.

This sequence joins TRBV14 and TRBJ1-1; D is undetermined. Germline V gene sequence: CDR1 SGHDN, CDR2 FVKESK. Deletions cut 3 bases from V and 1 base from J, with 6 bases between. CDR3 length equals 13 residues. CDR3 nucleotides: TGTGCCAGCAGCCATACACGGAACACTGAAGCTTTCTTT. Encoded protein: CASSHTRNTEAFF.

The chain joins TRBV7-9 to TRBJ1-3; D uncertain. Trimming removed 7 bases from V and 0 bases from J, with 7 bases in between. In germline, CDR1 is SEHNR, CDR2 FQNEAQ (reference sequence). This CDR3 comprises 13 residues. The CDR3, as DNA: TGTGCCAGCAAGCGGGGCTCTGGAAACACCATATATTTT. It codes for CASKRGSGNTIYF.

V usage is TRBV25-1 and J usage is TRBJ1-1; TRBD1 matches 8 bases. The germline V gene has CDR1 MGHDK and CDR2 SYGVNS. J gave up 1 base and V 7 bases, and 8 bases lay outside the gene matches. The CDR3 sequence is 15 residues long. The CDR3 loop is CASIPQGARNTEAFF. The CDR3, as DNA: TGTGCCAGCATCCCGCAGGGGGCAAGGAACACTGAAGCTTTCTTT.

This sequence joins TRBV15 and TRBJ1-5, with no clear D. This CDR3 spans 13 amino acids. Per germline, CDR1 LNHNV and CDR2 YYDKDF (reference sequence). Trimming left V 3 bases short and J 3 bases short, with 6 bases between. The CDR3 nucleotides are TGTGCCACCAGCAGGAGGCCCAATCAGCCCCAGCATTTT. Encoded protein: CATSRRPNQPQHF.

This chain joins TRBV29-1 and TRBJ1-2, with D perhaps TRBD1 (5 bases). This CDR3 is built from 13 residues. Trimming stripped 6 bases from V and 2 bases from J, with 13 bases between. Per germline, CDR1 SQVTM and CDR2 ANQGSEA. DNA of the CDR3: TGCAGCGTCACTGGTGACAGAAACTATGGCTACACCTTC. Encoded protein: CSVTGDRNYGYTF.

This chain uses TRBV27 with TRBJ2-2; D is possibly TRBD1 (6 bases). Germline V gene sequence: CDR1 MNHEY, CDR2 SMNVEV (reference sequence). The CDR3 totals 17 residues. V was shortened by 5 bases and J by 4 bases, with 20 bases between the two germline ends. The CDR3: CASSLLPGHSSTGELFF. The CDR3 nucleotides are TGTGCCAGCAGTCTCCTCCCGGGACATTCGAGCACCGGGGAGCTGTTTTTT.

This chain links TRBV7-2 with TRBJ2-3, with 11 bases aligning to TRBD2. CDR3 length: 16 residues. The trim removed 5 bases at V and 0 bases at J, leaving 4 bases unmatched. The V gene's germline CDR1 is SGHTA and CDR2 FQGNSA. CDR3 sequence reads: CASSRRLAGSTDTQYF. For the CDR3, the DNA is TGTGCCAGCAGCCGCCGACTAGCGGGGAGCACAGATACGCAGTATTTT.

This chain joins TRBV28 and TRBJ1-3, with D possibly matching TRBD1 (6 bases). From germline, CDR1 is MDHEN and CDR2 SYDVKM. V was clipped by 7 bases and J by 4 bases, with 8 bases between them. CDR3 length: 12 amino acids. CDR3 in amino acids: CASTDRGNTIYF. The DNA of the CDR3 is TGTGCCAGCACAGACAGGGGAAACACCATATATTTT.

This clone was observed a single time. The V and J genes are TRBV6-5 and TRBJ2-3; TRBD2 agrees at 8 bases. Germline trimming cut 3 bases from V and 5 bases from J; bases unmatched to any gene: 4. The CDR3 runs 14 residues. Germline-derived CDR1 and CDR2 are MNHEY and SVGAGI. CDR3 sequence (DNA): TGTGCCAGCAGTTATCGGGGGGGCGAAGATACGCAGTATTTT. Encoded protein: CASSYRGGEDTQYF.

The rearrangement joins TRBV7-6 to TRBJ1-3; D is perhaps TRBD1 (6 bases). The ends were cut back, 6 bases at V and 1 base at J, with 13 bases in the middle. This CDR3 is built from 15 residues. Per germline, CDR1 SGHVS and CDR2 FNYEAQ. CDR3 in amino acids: CASRETGPSGNTIYF. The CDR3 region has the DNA TGTGCCAGCAGGGAGACAGGTCCTTCTGGAAACACCATATATTTT. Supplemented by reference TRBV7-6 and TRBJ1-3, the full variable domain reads GAGVSQSPRYKVTKRGQDVALRCDPISGHVSLYWYRQALGQGPEFLTYFNYEAQQDKSGLPNDRFSAERPEGSISTLTIQRTEQRDSAMYRCASRETGPSGNTIYFGEGSWLTVV.

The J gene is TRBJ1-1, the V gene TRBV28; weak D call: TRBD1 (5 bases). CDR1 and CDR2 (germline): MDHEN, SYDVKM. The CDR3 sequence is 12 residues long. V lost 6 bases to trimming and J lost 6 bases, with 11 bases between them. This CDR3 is CASRRGRAEAFF. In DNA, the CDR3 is TGTGCCAGCAGGCGGGGGAGGGCTGAAGCTTTCTTT.

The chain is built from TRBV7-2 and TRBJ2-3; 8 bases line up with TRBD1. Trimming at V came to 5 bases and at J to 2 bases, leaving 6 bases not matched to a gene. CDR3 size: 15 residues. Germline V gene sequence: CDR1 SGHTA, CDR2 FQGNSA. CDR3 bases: TGTGCCAGCAGCCCGGGACAGGTGAACACAGATACGCAGTATTTT. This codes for CASSPGQVNTDTQYF.

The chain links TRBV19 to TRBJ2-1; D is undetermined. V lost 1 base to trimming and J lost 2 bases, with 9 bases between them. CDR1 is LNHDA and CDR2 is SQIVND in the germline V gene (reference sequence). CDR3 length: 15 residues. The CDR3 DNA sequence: TGTGCCAGTAGTATAGTCCTAGGCACCTACAATGAGCAGTTCTTC. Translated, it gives CASSIVLGTYNEQFF.

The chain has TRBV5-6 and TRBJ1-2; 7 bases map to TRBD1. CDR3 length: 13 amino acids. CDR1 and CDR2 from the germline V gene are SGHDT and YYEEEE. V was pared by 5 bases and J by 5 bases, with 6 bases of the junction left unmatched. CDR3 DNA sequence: TGTGCCAGCAGACGACAGGGATCATATGGCTACACCTTC. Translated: CASRRQGSYGYTF.

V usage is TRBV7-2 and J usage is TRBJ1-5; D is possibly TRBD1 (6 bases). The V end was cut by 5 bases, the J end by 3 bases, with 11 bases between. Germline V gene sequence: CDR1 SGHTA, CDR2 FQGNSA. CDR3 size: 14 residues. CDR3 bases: TGTGCCAGCAGCGTGGACAGCCTCAATCAGCCCCAGCATTTT. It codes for CASSVDSLNQPQHF.